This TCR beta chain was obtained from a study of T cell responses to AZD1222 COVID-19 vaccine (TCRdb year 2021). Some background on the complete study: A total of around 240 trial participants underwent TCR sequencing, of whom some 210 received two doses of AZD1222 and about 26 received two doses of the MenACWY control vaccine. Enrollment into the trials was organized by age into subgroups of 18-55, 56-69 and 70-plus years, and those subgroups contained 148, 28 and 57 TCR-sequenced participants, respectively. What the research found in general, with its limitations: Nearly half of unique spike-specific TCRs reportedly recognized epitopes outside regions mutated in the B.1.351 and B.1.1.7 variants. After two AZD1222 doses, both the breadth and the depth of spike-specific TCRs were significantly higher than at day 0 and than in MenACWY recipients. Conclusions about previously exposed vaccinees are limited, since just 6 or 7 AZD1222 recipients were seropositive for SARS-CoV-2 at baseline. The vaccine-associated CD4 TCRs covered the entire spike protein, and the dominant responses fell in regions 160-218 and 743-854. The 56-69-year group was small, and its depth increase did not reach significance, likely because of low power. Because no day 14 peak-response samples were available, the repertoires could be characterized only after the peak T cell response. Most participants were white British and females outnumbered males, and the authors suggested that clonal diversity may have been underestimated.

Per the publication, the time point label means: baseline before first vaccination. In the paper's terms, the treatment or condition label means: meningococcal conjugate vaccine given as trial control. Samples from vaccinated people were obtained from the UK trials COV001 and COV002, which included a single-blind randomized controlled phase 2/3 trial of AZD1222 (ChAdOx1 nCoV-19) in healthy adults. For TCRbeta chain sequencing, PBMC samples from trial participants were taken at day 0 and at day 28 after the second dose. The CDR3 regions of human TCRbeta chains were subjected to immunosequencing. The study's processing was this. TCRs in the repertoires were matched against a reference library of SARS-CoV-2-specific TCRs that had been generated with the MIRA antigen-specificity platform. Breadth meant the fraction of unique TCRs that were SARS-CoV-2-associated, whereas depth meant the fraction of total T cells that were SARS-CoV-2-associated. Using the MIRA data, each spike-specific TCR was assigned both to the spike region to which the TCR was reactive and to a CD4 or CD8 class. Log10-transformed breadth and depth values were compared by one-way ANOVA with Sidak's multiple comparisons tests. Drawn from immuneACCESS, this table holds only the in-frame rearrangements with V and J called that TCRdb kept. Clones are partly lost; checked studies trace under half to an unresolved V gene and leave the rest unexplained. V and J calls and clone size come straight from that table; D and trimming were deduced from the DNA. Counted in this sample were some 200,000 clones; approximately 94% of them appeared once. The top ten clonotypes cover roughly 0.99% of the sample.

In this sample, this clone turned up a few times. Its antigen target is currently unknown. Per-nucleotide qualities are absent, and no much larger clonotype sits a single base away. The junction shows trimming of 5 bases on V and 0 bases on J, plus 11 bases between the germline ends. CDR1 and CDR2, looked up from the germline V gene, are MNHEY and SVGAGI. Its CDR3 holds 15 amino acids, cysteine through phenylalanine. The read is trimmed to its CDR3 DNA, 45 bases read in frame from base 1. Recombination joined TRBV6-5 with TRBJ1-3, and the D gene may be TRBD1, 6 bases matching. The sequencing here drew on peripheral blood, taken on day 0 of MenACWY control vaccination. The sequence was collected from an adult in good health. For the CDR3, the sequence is CASSRTGSSGNTIYF. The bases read TGTGCCAGCAGTCGTACAGGGAGCTCTGGAAACACCATATATTTT.